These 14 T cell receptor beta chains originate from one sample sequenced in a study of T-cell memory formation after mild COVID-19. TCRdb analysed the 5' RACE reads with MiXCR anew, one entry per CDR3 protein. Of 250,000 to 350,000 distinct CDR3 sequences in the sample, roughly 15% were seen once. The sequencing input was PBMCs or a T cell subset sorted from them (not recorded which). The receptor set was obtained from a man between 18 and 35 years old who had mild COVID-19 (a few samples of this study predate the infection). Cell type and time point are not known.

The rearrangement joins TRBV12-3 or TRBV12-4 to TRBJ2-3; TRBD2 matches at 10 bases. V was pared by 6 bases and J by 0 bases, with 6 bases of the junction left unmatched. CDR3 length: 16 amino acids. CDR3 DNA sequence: TGTGCCAGCAGGTCTAGCGGGGGAGTTAGCACAGATACGCAGTATTTT. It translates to CASRSSGGVSTDTQYF.

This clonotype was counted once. The CDR3 DNA follows: TGTGCCAGCACCGACACTTTCTACGAGCAGTACTTC. This sequence encodes CASTDTFYEQYF. This chain links TRBV28 with TRBJ2-7; D is unclear. The CDR3 spans 12 residues. The germline V and J ends were trimmed by 7 bases and 3 bases, with 10 bases remaining between them. Germline V lookup: CDR1 MDHEN, CDR2 SYDVKM.

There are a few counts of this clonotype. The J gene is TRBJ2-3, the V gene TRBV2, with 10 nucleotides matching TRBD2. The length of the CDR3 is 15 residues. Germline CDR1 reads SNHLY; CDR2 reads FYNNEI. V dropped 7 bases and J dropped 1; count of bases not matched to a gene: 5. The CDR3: CASTAGLAGTDTQYF. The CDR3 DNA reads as TGTGCCAGCACTGCTGGACTAGCGGGCACAGATACGCAGTATTTT.

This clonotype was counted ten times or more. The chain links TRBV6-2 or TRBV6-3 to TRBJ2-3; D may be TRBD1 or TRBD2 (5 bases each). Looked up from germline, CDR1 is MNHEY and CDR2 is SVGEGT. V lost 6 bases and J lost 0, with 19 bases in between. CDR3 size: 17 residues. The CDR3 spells CASRTKVGTLSTDTQYF. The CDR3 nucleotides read TGTGCCAGCAGGACGAAGGTGGGGACGCTTAGCACAGATACGCAGTATTTT.

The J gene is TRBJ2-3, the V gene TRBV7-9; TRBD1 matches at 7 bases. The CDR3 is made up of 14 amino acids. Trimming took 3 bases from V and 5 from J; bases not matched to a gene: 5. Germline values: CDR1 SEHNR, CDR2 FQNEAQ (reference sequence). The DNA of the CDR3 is TGTGCCAGCAGCTTGGCACAGGGGAGAGATACGCAGTATTTT. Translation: CASSLAQGRDTQYF.

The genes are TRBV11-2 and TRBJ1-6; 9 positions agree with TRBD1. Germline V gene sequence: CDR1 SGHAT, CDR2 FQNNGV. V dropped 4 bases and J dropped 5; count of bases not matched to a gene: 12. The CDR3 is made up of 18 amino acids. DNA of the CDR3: TGTGCCAGCAGCTCGGGACAGGGTGGAAGACTTCATAATTCACCCCTCCACTTT. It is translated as CASSSGQGGRLHNSPLHF.

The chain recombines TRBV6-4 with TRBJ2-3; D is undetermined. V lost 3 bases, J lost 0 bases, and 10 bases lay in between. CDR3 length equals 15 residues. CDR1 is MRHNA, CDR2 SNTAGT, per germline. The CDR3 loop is CASSEWSTSTDTQYF. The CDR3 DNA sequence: TGTGCCAGCAGTGAATGGTCCACTAGCACAGATACGCAGTATTTT.

CDR3 amino acids: CASSYSSTFRSGTYNEQFF. Here the CDR3 DNA reads TGTGCCAGCAGTTACTCGTCAACCTTTCGGAGCGGGACTTACAATGAGCAGTTCTTC. J is TRBJ2-1 and V is TRBV6-6; 7 positions match TRBD2. J gave up 4 bases and V 0 bases, and 15 bases lay outside the gene matches. Germline V gene data show CDR1 as MNHNY and CDR2 as SVGAGI (reference sequence). There are 19 residues in the CDR3.

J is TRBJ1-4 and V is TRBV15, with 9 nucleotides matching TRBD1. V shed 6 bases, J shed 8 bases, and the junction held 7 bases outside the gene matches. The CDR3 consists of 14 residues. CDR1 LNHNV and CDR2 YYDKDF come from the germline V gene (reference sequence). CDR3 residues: CATRPTGGREKLFF. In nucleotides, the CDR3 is TGTGCCACCAGGCCGACAGGGGGTAGGGAAAAACTGTTTTTT.

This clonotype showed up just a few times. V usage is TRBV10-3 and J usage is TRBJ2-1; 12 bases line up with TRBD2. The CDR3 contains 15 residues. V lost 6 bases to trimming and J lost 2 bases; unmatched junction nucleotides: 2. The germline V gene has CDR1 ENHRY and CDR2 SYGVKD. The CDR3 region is CAISGLAGTYNEQFF. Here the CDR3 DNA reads TGTGCCATCAGCGGACTAGCGGGGACCTACAATGAGCAGTTCTTC.

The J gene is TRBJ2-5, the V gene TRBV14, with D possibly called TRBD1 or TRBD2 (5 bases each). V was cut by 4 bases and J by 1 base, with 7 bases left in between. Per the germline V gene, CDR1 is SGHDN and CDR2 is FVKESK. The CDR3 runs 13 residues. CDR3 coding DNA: TGTGCCAGCAGCCGGGACCCCCAAGAGACCCAGTACTTC. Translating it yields CASSRDPQETQYF. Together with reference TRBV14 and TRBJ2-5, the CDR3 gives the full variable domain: EAGVTQFPSHSVIEKGQTVTLRCDPISGHDNLYWYRRVMGKEIKFLLHFVKESKQDESGMPNNRFLAERTGGTYSTLKVQPAELEDSGVYFCASSRDPQETQYFGPGTRLLVL.

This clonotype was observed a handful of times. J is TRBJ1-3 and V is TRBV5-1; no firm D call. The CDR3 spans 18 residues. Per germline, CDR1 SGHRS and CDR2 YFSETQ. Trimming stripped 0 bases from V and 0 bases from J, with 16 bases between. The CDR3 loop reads CASSLGLAATASGNTIYF. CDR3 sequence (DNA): TGCGCCAGCAGCTTGGGGCTTGCCGCAACCGCCTCTGGAAACACCATATATTTT.

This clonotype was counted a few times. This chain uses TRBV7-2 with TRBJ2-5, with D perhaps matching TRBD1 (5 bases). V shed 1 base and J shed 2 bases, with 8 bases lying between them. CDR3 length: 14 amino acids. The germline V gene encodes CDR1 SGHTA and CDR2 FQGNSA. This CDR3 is CASSLGSGQETQYF. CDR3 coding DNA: TGTGCCAGCAGCTTAGGGTCAGGGCAAGAGACCCAGTACTTC. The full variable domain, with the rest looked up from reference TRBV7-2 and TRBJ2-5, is GAGVSQSPSNKVTEKGKDVELRCDPISGHTALYWYRQSLGQGLEFLIYFQGNSAPDKSGLPSDRFSAERTGGSVSTLTIQRTQQEDSAVYLCASSLGSGQETQYFGPGTRLLVL.

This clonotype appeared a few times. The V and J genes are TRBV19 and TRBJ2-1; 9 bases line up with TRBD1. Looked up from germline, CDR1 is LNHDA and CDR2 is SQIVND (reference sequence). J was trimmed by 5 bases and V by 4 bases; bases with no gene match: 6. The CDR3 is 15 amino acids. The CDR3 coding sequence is TGTGCCAGTAGTACCACAGGGGGCAGCCACAATGAGCAGTTCTTC. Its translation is CASSTTGGSHNEQFF.